The 23 T cell receptor beta chains presented below share a single source sample, sequenced in a study of siplizumab effects on memory and regulatory T cells. TCRdb's table, derived via immunoSEQ multiplex PCR, lists solely in-frame clones and lacks some. The sample holds around 100,000 clones, about 94% seen once. The source material was Tregs sorted from blood. The receptors originated from a human donor in good health.

The genes are TRBV6-6 and TRBJ2-7, with 10 positions matching TRBD1. The V segment lost 6 bases and the J segment 2 bases; nucleotides outside the gene matches: 4. CDR1 is MNHNY and CDR2 is SVGAGI in the germline V gene (reference sequence). This CDR3 has 14 residues. The CDR3 is CASRAGTGAYEQYF. CDR3 coding DNA: TGTGCCAGCAGAGCCGGGACAGGGGCCTACGAGCAGTACTTC.

CDR3 in amino acids: CASSLRLAGATGKNIQYF. The DNA of the CDR3 is TGTGCCAGCAGCTTGAGGCTAGCGGGGGCCACGGGTAAAAACATTCAGTACTTC. The rearrangement links TRBV5-6 to TRBJ2-4, with TRBD2 matching over 10 bases. The CDR3 sequence is 18 residues long. Per the germline V gene, CDR1 is SGHDT and CDR2 is YYEEEE. Trimming took 1 base from V and 4 from J; bases not matched to a gene: 11.

The gene calls are TRBV4-1 and TRBJ2-6; the match to TRBD1 covers 8 bases. Germline loops: CDR1 MGHRA, CDR2 YSYEKL. CDR3 length: 18 residues. V lost 4 bases, J lost 2 bases, and 10 bases stayed unmatched. In DNA form, the CDR3 reads TGCGCCAGCAGCCTAGAAGGACAGGGCACACCTGGGGCCAACGTCCTGACTTTC. It yields the protein CASSLEGQGTPGANVLTF.

The chain is built from TRBV7-6 and TRBJ2-1; TRBD2 aligns across 9 bases. CDR3 size: 16 residues. Germline assignment: CDR1 SGHVS and CDR2 FNYEAQ. With 3 bases clipped from V and 4 bases from J, the junction kept 7 bases outside the gene matches. The CDR3 DNA sequence: TGTGCCAGCAGCTTTCGTGCTAGCGGGACTTACAATGAGCAGTTCTTC. This encodes CASSFRASGTYNEQFF.

The chain has TRBV2 and TRBJ1-2; D is perhaps TRBD1 (5 bases). The CDR3 is 14 residues long. Germline loops: CDR1 SNHLY, CDR2 FYNNEI. With 0 bases removed from V and 2 bases from J, the gap between germline ends came to 7 bases. The CDR3 DNA sequence: TGTGCCAGCAGTGAAGCGGGACGGAACTATGGCTACACCTTC. Translation gives CASSEAGRNYGYTF.

V usage is TRBV30 and J usage is TRBJ2-1; 14 bases line up with TRBD2. Germline V gene lookup returns CDR1 GTSNPN and CDR2 SVGIG (reference sequence). CDR3 size: 15 residues. V lost 3 bases, J lost 10 bases, and 8 bases stayed unmatched. The CDR3 protein is CAWRGGLAGVREQFF. CDR3 DNA: TGTGCCTGGAGGGGGGGACTAGCGGGAGTACGAGAGCAGTTCTTC.

V gene TRBV19 combines with J gene TRBJ2-3; 7 positions match TRBD1. Germline V gives CDR1 LNHDA, CDR2 SQIVND (reference sequence). The CDR3 totals 15 residues. J was trimmed by 6 bases and V by 5 bases; bases with no gene match: 11. The chain's CDR3 is CASSFSGQVFDTQYF. CDR3 sequence (DNA): TGTGCCAGTAGTTTCTCCGGACAGGTTTTCGATACGCAGTATTTT.

The chain employs TRBV21-1 and TRBJ2-3; the table names TRBD2, a call not compared with the DNA. TRBV21-1 is listed as a pseudogene. The length of the CDR3 is 15 residues. In DNA, the CDR3 is TGTGCCAGCAGCACCTGGACTAGCGGGACAGATACGCAGTATTTT. The encoded protein is CASSTWTSGTDTQYF.

This chain connects TRBV5-1 to TRBJ1-1; TRBD1 is a possible D gene (5 bases). Germline assignment: CDR1 SGHRS and CDR2 YFSETQ. The CDR3 consists of 16 residues. V shed 4 bases and J shed 1 base, with 17 bases lying between them. CDR3 DNA: TGCGCCAGCAGCCAAGGTTCTTCAGGGAGGAACACTGAAGCTTTCTTT. Translated, it gives CASSQGSSGRNTEAFF.

The chain links TRBV7-9 to TRBJ1-1, with D possibly being TRBD1 (6 bases). The CDR3 extends over 13 amino acids. Trimming took off 6 bases at V and 3 bases at J, with 11 bases between the two ends. The germline CDR1 and CDR2 sequences are SEHNR and FQNEAQ (reference sequence). DNA of the CDR3: TGTGCCAGCAGGAAGGACAGAGACACTGAAGCTTTCTTT. Protein product: CASRKDRDTEAFF.

The V call is TRBV2, the J call TRBJ2-7, with D uncertain. The CDR3 totals 11 residues. Between the trimmed V and J ends, which lost 4 bases and 4 bases, there was a span of 5 bases. Per the germline V gene, CDR1 is SNHLY and CDR2 is FYNNEI. CDR3 DNA: TGTGCCAGCAGTGGGGAATACGAGCAGTACTTC. Translated, it gives CASSGEYEQYF.

The chain joins TRBV27 to TRBJ1-5; 7 nucleotides align to TRBD1. The germline V gene has CDR1 MNHEY and CDR2 SMNVEV (reference sequence). This CDR3 comprises 13 residues. Trimming at V came to 7 bases and at J to 7 bases, leaving 7 bases not matched to a gene. This chain's CDR3 is CASNDRAGQPQHF. CDR3 sequence (DNA): TGTGCCAGCAATGACAGGGCAGGGCAGCCCCAGCATTTT.

This sequence joins TRBV10-3 and TRBJ2-7; the D is unclear. The CDR3 loop spans 12 amino acids. The V and J ends lost 4 bases and 2 bases respectively, with 6 bases between them. In germline, CDR1 is ENHRY, CDR2 SYGVKD. CDR3 in amino acids: CAISGPTYEQYF. The CDR3 DNA is TGTGCCATCAGTGGGCCAACCTACGAGCAGTACTTC.

The rearrangement joins TRBV5-1 to TRBJ2-1; 9 bases align to TRBD1. V was pared by 0 bases and J by 5 bases, with 3 bases of the junction left unmatched. Germline CDR1 SGHRS, CDR2 YFSETQ. The length of the CDR3 is 15 residues. The CDR3 DNA reads as TGCGCCAGCAGCTTGGGACAGGGGGTCCACAATGAGCAGTTCTTC. Its translation: CASSLGQGVHNEQFF.

This clone occurred once. The rearrangement links TRBV18 to TRBJ1-2, with TRBD1 matching 7 bases. Germline trimming cut 3 bases from V and 6 bases from J; bases unmatched to any gene: 4. CDR1 is KGHSH and CDR2 is LQKENI in the germline V gene. This CDR3 has 13 amino acids. The CDR3 DNA sequence: TGTGCCAGCTCACCGGAACAGGGGAATGGCTACACCTTC. This sequence encodes CASSPEQGNGYTF. Full variable domain (outside the CDR3, taken from reference TRBV18 and TRBJ1-2): NAGVMQNPRHLVRRRGQEARLRCSPMKGHSHVYWYRQLPEEGLKFMVYLQKENIIDESGMPKERFSAEFPKEGPSILRIQQVVRGDSAAYFCASSPEQGNGYTFGSGTRLTVV.

V gene TRBV11-2 combines with J gene TRBJ2-7, with TRBD2 identical over 12 bases. Germline V CDR1 and CDR2: SGHAT, FQNNGV. Unmatched junction bases numbered 8, after V lost 4 bases and J lost 7 bases. The CDR3 is 15 residues long. CDR3 nucleotides: TGTGCCAGCAGCTCTCTAGCGGGGGGGGTGAGGGAGCAGTACTTC. This translates into CASSSLAGGVREQYF.

The CDR3 reads CAISFQGRSPLHF. The CDR3 nucleotides read TGTGCCATCAGTTTTCAGGGGCGTTCACCCCTCCACTTT. This chain links TRBV10-3 with TRBJ1-6; a weak D match, TRBD1 (6 bases). V lost 5 bases, J lost 9 bases, and 11 bases lay in between. Germline V gene lookup returns CDR1 ENHRY and CDR2 SYGVKD. This CDR3 has 13 residues.

J is TRBJ1-1 and V is TRBV21-1; TRBD1 is taken as the D call from the table, unchecked against the DNA. TRBV21-1 corresponds to a pseudogene. CDR3 length: 15 residues. The chain's CDR3 is CASSKTQGRGTEAFF. CDR3 coding DNA: TGTGCCAGCAGCAAGACACAGGGTCGTGGCACTGAAGCTTTCTTT.

J is TRBJ1-1 and V is TRBV11-2, with D possibly matching TRBD1 (6 bases). Trimming removed 6 bases at V and 10 bases at J, with 18 bases between. Per the germline V gene, CDR1 is SGHAT and CDR2 is FQNNGV. This CDR3 region has 13 residues. The CDR3 sequence is CASRWDISSRAFF. The CDR3 DNA reads as TGTGCCAGCAGGTGGGACATTTCAAGTAGAGCTTTCTTT.

V is TRBV5-4 and J is TRBJ1-1, with 9 bases aligning to TRBD1. Germline V gene lookup returns CDR1 SGHNT and CDR2 YYREEE (reference sequence). Losses at the gene ends were 4 bases for V and 3 bases for J; bases not matched to a gene: 13. CDR3 length equals 17 residues. CDR3: CASSLRGNRGRDTEAFF. The CDR3, as DNA: TGTGCCAGCAGCCTTAGGGGGAACAGGGGGCGCGACACTGAAGCTTTCTTT.

The V and J genes are TRBV30 and TRBJ1-1; D may be TRBD1 (5 bases). Germline CDR1 GTSNPN, CDR2 SVGIG (reference sequence). V was trimmed by 3 bases and J by 5 bases, leaving 10 bases between them. This CDR3 is built from 12 residues. The CDR3 region is CAWSWGGTEAFF. The CDR3 coding sequence is TGTGCCTGGAGCTGGGGGGGGACTGAAGCTTTCTTT.

The J gene is TRBJ1-4, the V gene TRBV18; the match to TRBD1 covers 10 bases. The CDR3 runs 15 residues. Germline V gives CDR1 KGHSH, CDR2 LQKENI. Germline trimming cut 4 bases from V and 8 bases from J; bases unmatched to any gene: 7. The CDR3 bases are TGTGCCAGCTCACAGACCGGGACAGGGGACGAAAAACTGTTTTTT. Residues: CASSQTGTGDEKLFF.

This chain uses TRBV6-6 with TRBJ1-1; D is unclear. Germline-derived CDR1 and CDR2 are MNHNY and SVGAGI (reference sequence). The CDR3 is 13 residues long. Trimming took 6 bases from V and 1 from J, leaving 9 bases between them. CDR3 in DNA: TGTGCCAGCAGAGCGGACGGGAACACTGAAGCTTTCTTT. Its translation: CASRADGNTEAFF.